This T cell receptor beta chain was recorded in a study of blood T cell repertoires in COVID-19. In the original processing: The authors estimated nucleated cell counts from reference gene primer amplification. Method: immunoSEQ multiplex PCR; TCRdb's copy keeps in-frame clones and lacks some. The V and J calls and the clone size are those of that table, but D and trimming were determined from the DNA. The table lists more than 60,000 clones, about four fifths of them singletons, with 8% to 13% in the top ten. The germline V gene encodes CDR1 MDHEN and CDR2 SYDVKM. Trimming shortened V by 6 bases and J by 8 bases, and 17 bases separated the two germline ends. CDR3 size: 15 residues.

Sample: peripheral blood. This chain joins TRBV28 and TRBJ1-6; no firm D call. The receptor comes from a man aged 55 to 69 with acute or convalescent COVID-19. Here the CDR3 DNA reads TGTGCCAGCAGAATAAGGGAGGGAATGGATTCACCCCTCCACTTT. This codes for CASRIREGMDSPLHF.